One and the same sample provided the 9 T cell receptor beta chains below, sequenced in a study of T cell changes during pregnancy in multiple sclerosis. Assay used: immunoSEQ multiplex PCR; TCRdb lists only in-frame clones, some missing. The sample holds about 120,000 clones, 85% to 95% seen once. This specimen consisted of peripheral blood, obtained before pregnancy. These receptor sequences come from a female donor with multiple sclerosis, enrolled in a pregnancy study.

The chain uses TRBV7-2 and TRBJ1-6; weak D call: TRBD1 (5 bases). There are 16 residues in the CDR3. Germline V gene lookup returns CDR1 SGHTA and CDR2 FQGNSA. V was clipped by 0 bases and J by 5 bases, with 11 bases between them. CDR3 sequence: CASSLARPGNNSPLHF. The CDR3, as DNA: TGTGCCAGCAGCTTAGCGCGGCCAGGGAATAATTCACCCCTCCACTTT.

This clone came up once. The V gene is TRBV6-1, the J gene TRBJ2-3; 10 nucleotides agree with TRBD2. Germline V gives CDR1 MNHNS, CDR2 SASEGT. V was pared by 4 bases and J by 4 bases, with 8 bases of the junction left unmatched. This CDR3 spans 16 amino acids. The CDR3 sequence: CASSAFSGGIPDTQYF. The CDR3 DNA reads TGTGCCAGCAGTGCCTTTAGCGGGGGGATTCCAGATACGCAGTATTTT.

This sequence joins TRBV19 and TRBJ1-3; D unclear. Germline CDR1 LNHDA, CDR2 SQIVND (reference sequence). V dropped 2 bases and J dropped 0 bases, with 5 bases sitting between them. The CDR3 is made up of 14 amino acids. The CDR3 here is CASSIPSSGNTIYF. The CDR3 DNA is TGTGCCAGTAGTATACCGAGCTCTGGAAACACCATATATTTT.

The chain has TRBV6-5 and TRBJ2-3; 7 bases line up with TRBD2. This CDR3 is 14 amino acids long. J lost 3 bases, V lost 7 bases, and 7 bases had no gene match. The V gene's germline CDR1 is MNHEY and CDR2 SVGAGI. The CDR3, as DNA: TGTGCCAGCATGAGGGCTAGCGGAACAGATACGCAGTATTTT. Amino acids: CASMRASGTDTQYF.

The chain joins TRBV9 to TRBJ2-1; D might be TRBD2 (5 bases). Germline V gives CDR1 SGDLS, CDR2 YYNGEE. CDR3 length: 15 residues. Deletions cut 4 bases from V and 6 bases from J, with 17 bases between. The CDR3 region is CASSPQYATSNEQFF. CDR3 DNA sequence: TGTGCCAGCAGCCCCCAATATGCAACTAGCAATGAGCAGTTCTTC.

The chain has TRBV2 and TRBJ2-5; D gene unclear. The length of the CDR3 is 11 residues. The V end was cut by 5 bases, the J end by 5 bases, with 6 bases between. CDR1 and CDR2 from the germline V gene are SNHLY and FYNNEI. CDR3 nucleotide sequence: TGTGCCAGCAGTTCACGGGAGACCCAGTACTTC. Its translation is CASSSRETQYF.

The rearrangement joins TRBV19 to TRBJ2-4, with D uncertain. The V gene's germline CDR1 is LNHDA and CDR2 SQIVND (reference sequence). The V end lost 5 bases, the J end lost 10 bases, and 12 bases lay between the germline ends. This CDR3 is built from 12 residues. The CDR3 spells CASSAPAYIQYF. The CDR3 DNA sequence: TGTGCCAGTAGTGCCCCCGCGTATATTCAGTACTTC.

The chain employs TRBV6-6 and TRBJ2-1; no firm D call. The CDR3 is 11 amino acids. V shed 6 bases and J shed 9 bases, with 9 bases lying between them. Germline loops: CDR1 MNHNY, CDR2 SVGAGI (reference sequence). Written as DNA, the CDR3 is TGTGCCAGCAGGACTGCCTTTGAGCAGTTCTTC. It specifies CASRTAFEQFF.

The chain links TRBV5-1 to TRBJ2-3, with 10 bases fitting TRBD2. The ends lost 2 bases at V and 0 bases at J; junction bases unmatched: 6. The CDR3 has 17 residues. CDR1 SGHRS and CDR2 YFSETQ come from the germline V gene. DNA for the CDR3: TGCGCCAGCAGCTTAGCGGGAGGGCCAGGGAGCACAGATACGCAGTATTTT. Translation: CASSLAGGPGSTDTQYF.